This T cell receptor beta chain stems from a study of CD8+CD57+ T cells in acquired aplastic anemia. Overall study: When averaged, DNA from sorted CD4+ and CD8+ cells came to around 3.4 ug.

Genomic DNA templated the TCR beta VDJ and CDR3 profiling. Via MiXCR, TCRdb re-called the reads, giving one row per CDR3 protein. Of 180,000 or so distinct CDR3 sequences in the sample, under 55% were seen once. The authors sequenced patients whose flow cytometry had shown CD8+CD57+ cell expansion. Every patient was diagnosed with severe acquired aplastic anemia. V lost 5 bases to trimming and J lost 4 bases; unmatched junction nucleotides: 3. Germline CDR1 reads DFQATT; CDR2 reads SNEGSKA (reference sequence). The CDR3 sequence is 12 residues long. The chain uses TRBV20-1 and TRBJ1-1; 8 bases line up with TRBD1. Sequenced sample: sorted CD4+, CD8+, or CD8+CD57+ T cells (not recorded which) from PBMCs. This TCR derives from a human donor with aplastic anemia. CDR3 DNA: TGCAGTGCTCACAGGGGGGGCACTGAAGCTTTCTTT. Its protein product is CSAHRGGTEAFF.